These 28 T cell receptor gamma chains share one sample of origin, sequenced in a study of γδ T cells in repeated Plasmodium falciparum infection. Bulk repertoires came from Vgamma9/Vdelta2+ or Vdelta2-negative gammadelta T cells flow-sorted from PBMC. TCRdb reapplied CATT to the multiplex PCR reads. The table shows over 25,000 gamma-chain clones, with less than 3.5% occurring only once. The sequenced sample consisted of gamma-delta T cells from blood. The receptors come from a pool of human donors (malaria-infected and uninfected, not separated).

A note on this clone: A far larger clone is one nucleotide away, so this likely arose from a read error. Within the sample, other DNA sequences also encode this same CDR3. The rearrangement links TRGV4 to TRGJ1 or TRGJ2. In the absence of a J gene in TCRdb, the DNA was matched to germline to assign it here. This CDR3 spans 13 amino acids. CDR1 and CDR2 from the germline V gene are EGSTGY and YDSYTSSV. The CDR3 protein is CATWDGLRYKKLF. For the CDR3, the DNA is TGTGCCACTTGGGATGGGCTGCGTTATAAGAAACTCTTT.

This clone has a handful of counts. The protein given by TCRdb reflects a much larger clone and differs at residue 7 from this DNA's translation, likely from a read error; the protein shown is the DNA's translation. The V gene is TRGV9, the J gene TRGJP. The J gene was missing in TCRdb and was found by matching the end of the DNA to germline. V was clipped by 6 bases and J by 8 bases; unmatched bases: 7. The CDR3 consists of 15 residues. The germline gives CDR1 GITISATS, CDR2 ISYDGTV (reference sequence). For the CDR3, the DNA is TGTGCCTTGTGGACATTAAAGTTGGGCAAAAAAATCAAGGTATTT. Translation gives CALWTLKLGKKIKVF.

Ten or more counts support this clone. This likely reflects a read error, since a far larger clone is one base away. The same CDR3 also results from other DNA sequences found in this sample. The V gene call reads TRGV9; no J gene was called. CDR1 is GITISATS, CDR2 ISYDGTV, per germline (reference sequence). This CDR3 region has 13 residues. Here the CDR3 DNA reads TGTGCCTTGTGGGAGGTTCGAGGTTATAAGAAGCTCTTT. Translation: CALWEVRGYKKLF.

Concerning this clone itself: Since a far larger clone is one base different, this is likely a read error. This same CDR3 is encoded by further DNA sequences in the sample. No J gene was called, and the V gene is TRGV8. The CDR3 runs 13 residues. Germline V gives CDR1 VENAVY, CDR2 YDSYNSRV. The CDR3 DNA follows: TGTGCCACCTGGGATATCGGTTATTATAAAAAACTCTTT. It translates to CATWDIGYYKKLF.

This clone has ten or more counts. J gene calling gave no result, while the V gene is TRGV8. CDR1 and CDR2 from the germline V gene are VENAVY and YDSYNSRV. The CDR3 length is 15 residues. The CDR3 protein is CATWDRRGRYYKRLF. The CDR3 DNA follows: TGTGCCACCTGGGATAGGCGAGGTCGTTATTATAAGAGACTCTTT.

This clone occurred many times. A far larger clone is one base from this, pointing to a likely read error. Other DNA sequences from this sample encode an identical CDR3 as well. The CDR3 protein is CALWEVRGEELGKKIKVF. CDR3 nucleotide sequence: TGTGCCTTGTGGGAGGTCCGAGGGGAAGAGTTGGGCAAAAAAATCAAGGTATTT. This sequence joins TRGV9 and TRGJP. The J gene was not available in TCRdb and was assigned here by matching the DNA to germline segments. CDR3 length: 18 residues. Losses at the gene ends were 1 base for V and 5 bases for J; bases not matched to a gene: 8. Germline CDR1 is GITISATS and CDR2 is ISYDGTV (reference sequence).

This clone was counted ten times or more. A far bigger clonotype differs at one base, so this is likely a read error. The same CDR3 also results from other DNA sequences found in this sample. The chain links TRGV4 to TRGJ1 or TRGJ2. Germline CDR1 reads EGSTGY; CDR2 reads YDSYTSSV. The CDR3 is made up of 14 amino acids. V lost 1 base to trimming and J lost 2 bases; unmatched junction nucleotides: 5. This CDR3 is CATWDGLDYYKKLF. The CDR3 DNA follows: TGTGCCACCTGGGATGGATTGGATTATTATAAGAAACTCTTT.

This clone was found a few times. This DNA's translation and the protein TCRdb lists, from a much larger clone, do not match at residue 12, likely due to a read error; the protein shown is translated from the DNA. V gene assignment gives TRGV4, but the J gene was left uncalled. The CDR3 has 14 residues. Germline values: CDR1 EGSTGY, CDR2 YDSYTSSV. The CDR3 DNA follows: TGTGCCACCTGGGATGGGCGGGTGAATTATAAGACACTCTTT. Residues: CATWDGRVNYKTLF.

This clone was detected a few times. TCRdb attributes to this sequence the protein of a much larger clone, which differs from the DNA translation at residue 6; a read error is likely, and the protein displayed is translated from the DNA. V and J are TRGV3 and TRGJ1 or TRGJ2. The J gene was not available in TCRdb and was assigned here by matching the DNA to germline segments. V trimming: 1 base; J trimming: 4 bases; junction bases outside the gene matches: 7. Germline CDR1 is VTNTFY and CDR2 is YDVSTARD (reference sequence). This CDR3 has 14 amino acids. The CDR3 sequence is CATWDSMYYYKKLF. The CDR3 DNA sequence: TGTGCCACCTGGGACAGTATGTACTATTATAAGAAACTCTTT.

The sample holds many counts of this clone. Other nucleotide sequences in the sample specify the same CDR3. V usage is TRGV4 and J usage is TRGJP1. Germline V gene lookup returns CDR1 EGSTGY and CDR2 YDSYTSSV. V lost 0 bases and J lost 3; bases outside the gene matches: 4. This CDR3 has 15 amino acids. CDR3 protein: CATWDGPPTGWFKIF. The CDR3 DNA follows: TGTGCCACCTGGGATGGGCCCCCCACTGGTTGGTTCAAGATATTT.

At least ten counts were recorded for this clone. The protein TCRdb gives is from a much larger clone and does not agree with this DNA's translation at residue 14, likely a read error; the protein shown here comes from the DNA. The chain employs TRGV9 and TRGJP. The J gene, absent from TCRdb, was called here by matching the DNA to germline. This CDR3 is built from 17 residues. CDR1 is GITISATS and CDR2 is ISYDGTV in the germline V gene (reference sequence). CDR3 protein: CALWEVREELGKKTKVF. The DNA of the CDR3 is TGTGCCTTGTGGGAGGTGCGGGAAGAGTTGGGCAAAAAAACCAAGGTATTT.

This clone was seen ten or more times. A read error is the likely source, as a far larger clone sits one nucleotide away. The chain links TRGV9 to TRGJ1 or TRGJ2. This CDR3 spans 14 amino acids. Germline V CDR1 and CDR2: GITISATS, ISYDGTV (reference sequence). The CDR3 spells CALWEVRHYYKKLF. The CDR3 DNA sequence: TGTGCCTTGTGGGAGGTGCGACATTATTATAAGAAGCTCTTT.

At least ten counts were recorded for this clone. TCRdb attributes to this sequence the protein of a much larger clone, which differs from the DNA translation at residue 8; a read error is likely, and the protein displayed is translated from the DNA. The CDR3 region is CATWDGRANYKKLF. The DNA of the CDR3 is TGTGCCACCTGGGATGGGCGGGCGAATTATAAGAAACTCTTT. This chain uses TRGV4 with TRGJ1 or TRGJ2. Here the J gene came from matching the DNA to germline, since TCRdb omits it. The CDR3 length is 14 residues. J was trimmed by 5 bases and V by 0 bases; bases with no gene match: 7. Germline CDR1 reads EGSTGY; CDR2 reads YDSYTSSV.

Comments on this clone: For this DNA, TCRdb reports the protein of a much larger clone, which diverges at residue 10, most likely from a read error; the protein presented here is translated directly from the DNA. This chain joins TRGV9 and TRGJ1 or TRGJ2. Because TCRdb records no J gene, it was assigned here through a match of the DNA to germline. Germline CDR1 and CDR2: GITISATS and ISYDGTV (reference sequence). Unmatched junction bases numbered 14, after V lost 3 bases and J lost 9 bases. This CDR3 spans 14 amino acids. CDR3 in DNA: TGTGCCTTGTGGGAGACCCGGTGGTGTTGTAAGAAACTCTTT. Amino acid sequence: CALWETRWCCKKLF.

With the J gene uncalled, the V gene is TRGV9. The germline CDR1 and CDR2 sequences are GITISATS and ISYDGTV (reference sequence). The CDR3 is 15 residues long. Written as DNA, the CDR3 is TGTGCCTTGTGGGAGTATATAATGCTTTATTATTATAAACTCTTT. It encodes CALWEYIMLYYYKLF.

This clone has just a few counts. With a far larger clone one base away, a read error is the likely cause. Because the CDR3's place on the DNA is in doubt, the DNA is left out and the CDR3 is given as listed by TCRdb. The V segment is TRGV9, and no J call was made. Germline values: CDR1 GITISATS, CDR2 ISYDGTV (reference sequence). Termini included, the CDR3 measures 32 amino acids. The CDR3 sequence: CALWEVQGAARNSLAVEQHLLSQVSIGRIQHF.

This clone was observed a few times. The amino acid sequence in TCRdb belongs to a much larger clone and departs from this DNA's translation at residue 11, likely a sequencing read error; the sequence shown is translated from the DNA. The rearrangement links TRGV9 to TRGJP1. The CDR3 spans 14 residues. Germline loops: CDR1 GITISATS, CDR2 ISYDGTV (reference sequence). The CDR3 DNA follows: TGTGCCTTGCTCCCCTGGGTCACTGGTTGGCTCAAGATATTT. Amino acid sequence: CALLPWVTGWLKIF.

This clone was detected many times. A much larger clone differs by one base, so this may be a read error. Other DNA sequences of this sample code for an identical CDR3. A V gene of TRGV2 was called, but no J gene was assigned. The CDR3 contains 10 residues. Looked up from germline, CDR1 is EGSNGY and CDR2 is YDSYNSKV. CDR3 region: CATWEIKKLF. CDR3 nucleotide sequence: TGTGCCACCTGGGAAATTAAGAAGCTCTTT.

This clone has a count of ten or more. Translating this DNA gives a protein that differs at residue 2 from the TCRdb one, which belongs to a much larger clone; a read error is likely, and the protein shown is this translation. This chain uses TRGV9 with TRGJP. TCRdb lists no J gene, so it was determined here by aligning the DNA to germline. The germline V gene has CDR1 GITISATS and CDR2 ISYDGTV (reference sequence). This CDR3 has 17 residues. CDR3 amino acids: CTLWEVTGELGKKIKVF. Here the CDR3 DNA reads TGTACCTTGTGGGAGGTGACTGGTGAGTTGGGCAAAAAAATCAAGGTATTT.

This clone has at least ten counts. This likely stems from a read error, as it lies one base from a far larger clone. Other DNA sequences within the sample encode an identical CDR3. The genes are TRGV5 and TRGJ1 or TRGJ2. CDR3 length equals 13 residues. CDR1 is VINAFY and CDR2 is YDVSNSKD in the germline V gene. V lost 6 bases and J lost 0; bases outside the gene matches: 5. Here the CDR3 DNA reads TGTGCCACCTGGACTAGGAATTATTATAAGAAACTCTTT. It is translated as CATWTRNYYKKLF.

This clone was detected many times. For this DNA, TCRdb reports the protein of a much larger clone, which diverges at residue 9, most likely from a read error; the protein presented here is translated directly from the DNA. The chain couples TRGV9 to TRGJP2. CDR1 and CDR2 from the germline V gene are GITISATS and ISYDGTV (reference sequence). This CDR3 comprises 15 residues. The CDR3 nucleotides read TGTGCCTTGTGGGAGGGATCTAGTAATGATTGGATCAAGACGTTT. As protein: CALWEGSSNDWIKTF.

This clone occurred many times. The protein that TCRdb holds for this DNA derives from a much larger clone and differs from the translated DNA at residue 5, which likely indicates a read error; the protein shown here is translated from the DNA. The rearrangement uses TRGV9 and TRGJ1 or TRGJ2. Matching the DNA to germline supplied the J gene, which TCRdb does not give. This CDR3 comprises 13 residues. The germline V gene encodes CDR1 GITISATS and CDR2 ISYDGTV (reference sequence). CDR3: CALWKVIYYKKLF. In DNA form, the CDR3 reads TGTGCCTTGTGGAAGGTTATTTATTATAAGAAACTCTTT.

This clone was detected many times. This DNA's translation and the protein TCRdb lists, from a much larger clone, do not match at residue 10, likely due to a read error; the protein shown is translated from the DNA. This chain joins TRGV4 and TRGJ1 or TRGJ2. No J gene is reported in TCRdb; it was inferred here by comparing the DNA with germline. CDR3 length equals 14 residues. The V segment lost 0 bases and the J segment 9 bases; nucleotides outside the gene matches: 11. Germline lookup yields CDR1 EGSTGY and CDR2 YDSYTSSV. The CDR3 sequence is CATWDGPRRFKKLF. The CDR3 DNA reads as TGTGCCACCTGGGATGGGCCTCGTCGTTTTAAGAAACTCTTT.

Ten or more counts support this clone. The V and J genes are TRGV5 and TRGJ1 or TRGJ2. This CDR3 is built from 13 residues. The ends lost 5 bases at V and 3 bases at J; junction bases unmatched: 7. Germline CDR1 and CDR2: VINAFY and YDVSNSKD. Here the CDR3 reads CATWAETYYKKLF. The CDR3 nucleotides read TGTGCCACCTGGGCGGAAACTTATTATAAGAAACTCTTT.

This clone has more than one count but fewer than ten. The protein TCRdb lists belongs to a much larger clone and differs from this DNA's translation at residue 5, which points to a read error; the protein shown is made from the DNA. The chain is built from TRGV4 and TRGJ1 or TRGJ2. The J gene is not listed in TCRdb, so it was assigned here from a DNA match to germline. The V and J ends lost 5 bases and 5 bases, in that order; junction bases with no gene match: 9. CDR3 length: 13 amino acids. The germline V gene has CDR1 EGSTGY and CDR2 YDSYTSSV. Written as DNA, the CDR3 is TGTGCCACCTGGGGTGGTTCCAATTATAAGAAACTCTTT. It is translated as CATWGGSNYKKLF.

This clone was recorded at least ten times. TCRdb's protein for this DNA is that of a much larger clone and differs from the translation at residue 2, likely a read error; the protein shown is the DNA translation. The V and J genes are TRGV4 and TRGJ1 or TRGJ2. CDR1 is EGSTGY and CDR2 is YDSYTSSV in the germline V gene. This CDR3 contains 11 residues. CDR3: CTTWDLYKKLF. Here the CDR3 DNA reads TGTACCACCTGGGATTTATATAAGAAACTCTTT.

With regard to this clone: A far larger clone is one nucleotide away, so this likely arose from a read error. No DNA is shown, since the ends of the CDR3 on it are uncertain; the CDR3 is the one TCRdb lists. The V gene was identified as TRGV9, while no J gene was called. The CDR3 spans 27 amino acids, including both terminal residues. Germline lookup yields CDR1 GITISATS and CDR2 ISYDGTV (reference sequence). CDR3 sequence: CALFQRNSLAVEQHLLSQVSIGRIQHF.

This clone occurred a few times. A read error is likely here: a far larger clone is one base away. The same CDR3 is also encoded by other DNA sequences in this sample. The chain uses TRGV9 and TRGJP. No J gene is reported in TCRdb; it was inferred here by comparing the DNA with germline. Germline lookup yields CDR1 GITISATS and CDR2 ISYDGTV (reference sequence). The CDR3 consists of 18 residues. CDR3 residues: CALWEVVGKELGKKIKVF. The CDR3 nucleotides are TGTGCCTTGTGGGAGGTGGTGGGAAAAGAGCTGGGCAAAAAAATCAAGGTATTT.